Given below is one T cell receptor (beta chain) in context. Its specificity is not known. This CDR3 comprises 17 residues. The ends were cut back, 0 bases at V and 0 bases at J, with 14 bases in the middle. Germline V CDR1 and CDR2: MGHRA, YSYEKL. Data came from immunoSEQ multiplex PCR; TCRdb stores just in-frame clones and leaves some out. Here the sample spans about 95,000 clones, roughly 70% being singletons. The data stem from a study of fetal regulatory T cell absence and autoimmunity. Study context: IPEX patients had exocrine pancreas autoimmunity without clinical diabetes. Study-wide findings and caveats: Oligoclonal TCR enrichment in pancreas over cord blood reached over 95-fold for some clones. Cord blood and pancreas showed broadly similar TRB gene family usage.

This receptor was taken from a male donor with IPEX syndrome. The genes are TRBV4-1 and TRBJ1-1, with D possibly TRBD1 on 5 matching bases. The sample comprised pancreas tissue. The CDR3 loop is CASSQDKAGTLNTEAFF. The CDR3 nucleotides read TGCGCCAGCAGCCAAGATAAGGCGGGGACCCTGAACACTGAAGCTTTCTTT.